The rows below give T cell receptor beta chains drawn from one sample of a study of neurological immune-mediated disorders. TCRdb re-called the 5' RACE reads through MiXCR, storing one row per CDR3 protein. The sample carries 40,000 to 55,000 distinct CDR3 sequences, approximately 5.8% recorded once. Material for sequencing was CD4+ T cells from blood. The receptors derive from a woman between 18 and 29 years old with multiple sclerosis. The CDR3 runs from the conserved cysteine through the conserved F or W. Fields, in order: J gene, D gene, V gene, clone size, CDR3 protein, CDR3 DNA. D genes are given only for firm matches. A clone size is listed for some rows: how often the clone was seen (once, few, many), or a class if it is expanded.

TRBJ2-2 | TRBD2 | TRBV5-1 | many | CASSRGGANTGELFF | TGCGCCAGCAGCCGCGGGGGGGCGAACACCGGGGAGCTGTTTTTT
TRBJ2-3 | - | TRBV29-1 | - | CSVHTGGTDTQYF | TGCAGCGTCCATACTGGGGGGACCGATACGCAGTATTTT
TRBJ2-3 | - | TRBV5-1 | many | CASSLVSRTDELNTQYF | TGCGCCAGCAGCTTGGTCTCTCGGACGGACGAACTGAATACGCAGTATTTT
TRBJ2-7 | TRBD1 | TRBV20-1 | many | CSAEGQDGGYEQYF | TGCAGTGCTGAAGGACAGGATGGGGGCTACGAGCAGTACTTC
TRBJ2-3 | - | TRBV4-1 | many | CASSQEQGFPPYF | TGCGCCAGCAGCCAAGAACAGGGCTTCCCTCCGTATTTT
TRBJ1-5 | TRBD1 | TRBV5-5 | medium-sized | CASSRDRGSGNQPQHF | TGTGCCAGCAGTCGAGACAGGGGAAGTGGCAATCAGCCCCAGCATTTT
TRBJ2-1 | - | TRBV5-5 | many | CASSFNPTPGPQGHEQFF | TGTGCCAGCAGCTTTAACCCCACCCCCGGGCCACAGGGTCATGAGCAGTTCTTC
TRBJ2-4 | TRBD2 | TRBV10-3 | many | CAISPGLAVAKNIQYF | TGTGCCATCAGCCCCGGACTAGCGGTAGCCAAAAACATTCAGTACTTC
TRBJ2-1 | TRBD1 | TRBV20-1 | many | CSAPETGVRYEQFF | TGCAGTGCACCAGAGACAGGGGTCAGGTATGAGCAGTTCTTC
TRBJ1-2 | - | TRBV5-1 | many | CASSLEAGRPNYGYTF | TGCGCCAGCAGCTTGGAGGCAGGACGACCTAACTATGGCTACACCTTC
TRBJ2-1 | - | TRBV7-2 | many | CASSPLGTSEQFF | TGTGCCAGCAGCCCACTCGGGACTTCTGAGCAGTTCTTC
TRBJ1-1 | - | TRBV20-1 | many | CSARTTVNTEAFF | TGCAGTGCTAGAACGACAGTGAACACTGAAGCTTTCTTT